One sample yielded the 26 T cell receptor beta chains listed below, sequenced in a study of cytomegalovirus exposure and HLA in healthy donors. 13 Jbeta primers and 60 Vbeta primers were used for the PCR. Profiling relied on immunoSEQ multiplex PCR, and the TCRdb table lists in-frame clones only, not all of them. The sample holds over 100,000 clones, approximately 8.7% seen once. Sequenced sample: PBMCs. The receptors derive from a man aged 40-55 years in good health and CMV-seronegative.

This clone was detected only a few times. The V call is TRBV9, the J call TRBJ1-1, with 7 bases that match TRBD1. Unmatched junction bases numbered 10, after V lost 4 bases and J lost 4 bases. Germline V CDR1 and CDR2: SGDLS, YYNGEE. The CDR3 runs to 15 residues. In nucleotides, the CDR3 is TGTGCCAGCAGCCAACAAGGGGGCAGGGGCACTGAAGCTTTCTTT. This encodes CASSQQGGRGTEAFF.

This clone was seen only a few times. The chain has TRBV6-1 and TRBJ2-7; 7 nucleotides align to TRBD1. CDR3 size: 14 residues. Germline V CDR1 and CDR2: MNHNS, SASEGT. V lost 6 bases and J lost 0; bases outside the gene matches: 5. The CDR3 loop is CASRARDSSYEQYF. The CDR3 DNA is TGTGCCAGCAGGGCCCGGGACAGCTCCTACGAGCAGTACTTC.

The chain is built from TRBV9 and TRBJ2-7, with D possibly TRBD1 on 7 matching bases. With 0 bases removed from V and 5 bases from J, the gap between germline ends came to 9 bases. This CDR3 comprises 13 residues. The germline gives CDR1 SGDLS, CDR2 YYNGEE. CDR3 nucleotide sequence: TGTGCCAGCAGCGTAGCCAGGGGGGACGAGCAGTACTTC. Protein sequence: CASSVARGDEQYF.

This clone has more than one count but fewer than ten. The chain employs TRBV5-1 and TRBJ1-1; no reliable D call. Germline values: CDR1 SGHRS, CDR2 YFSETQ. Trimming removed 1 base at V and 4 bases at J, with 8 bases between. The CDR3 length is 13 residues. The CDR3 DNA is TGCGCCAGCAGCTTGAGGCCGGGCACTGAAGCTTTCTTT. The encoded protein is CASSLRPGTEAFF.

J is TRBJ1-5 and V is TRBV29-1, with 12 bases aligning to TRBD1. Germline V gene lookup returns CDR1 SQVTM and CDR2 ANQGSEA. V lost 6 bases, J lost 4 bases, and 4 bases stayed unmatched. The CDR3 runs 14 residues. The CDR3 spells CSVGTGGTNQPQHF. The CDR3 DNA reads TGCAGCGTCGGGACAGGGGGCACTAATCAGCCCCAGCATTTT.

This clone was observed a handful of times. The rearrangement joins TRBV6-5 to TRBJ2-7, with a possible D match to TRBD2 (6 bases). Trimming cost V 5 bases and J 3 bases, with 14 bases left between them. CDR3 length equals 14 residues. CDR1 is MNHEY and CDR2 is SVGAGI in the germline V gene. Here the CDR3 reads CASSGGKMDYEQYF. The CDR3 region has the DNA TGTGCCAGCAGTGGAGGGAAGATGGACTACGAGCAGTACTTC.

This chain uses TRBV5-1 with TRBJ2-7; the match to TRBD1 covers 7 bases. This CDR3 region has 14 residues. Germline V gene data show CDR1 as SGHRS and CDR2 as YFSETQ. The ends lost 2 bases at V and 7 bases at J; junction bases unmatched: 9. The DNA for the CDR3 is TGCGCCAGCAGCTTCAACCCTGGACAGGATGAGCAGTACTTC. This gives the protein CASSFNPGQDEQYF.

The gene calls are TRBV19 and TRBJ2-5; TRBD1 agrees at 8 bases. This CDR3 region has 14 residues. The germline CDR1 and CDR2 sequences are LNHDA and SQIVND (reference sequence). The J segment lost 2 bases and the V segment lost 10 bases, leaving 9 bases of the junction unmatched. The CDR3 loop reads CATLSWDRQETQYF. The CDR3 nucleotides are TGTGCCACCCTTTCCTGGGACAGGCAAGAGACCCAGTACTTC.

This clone was seen a few times. This chain joins TRBV29-1 and TRBJ2-1; 10 nucleotides agree with TRBD1. This CDR3 has 14 amino acids. With 7 bases clipped from V and 7 bases from J, the junction kept 10 bases outside the gene matches. CDR1 is SQVTM and CDR2 is ANQGSEA in the germline V gene. CDR3 loop: CSGGTGDFGNEQFF. The CDR3 nucleotides are TGCAGCGGGGGGACAGGGGACTTCGGGAATGAGCAGTTCTTC.

This clone has just a few counts. The chain has TRBV2 and TRBJ1-5; 8 bases line up with TRBD1. Germline V gene lookup returns CDR1 SNHLY and CDR2 FYNNEI. The CDR3 totals 14 residues. Trimming cost V 2 bases and J 6 bases; bases outside gene matches: 3. CDR3 residues: CASSEQGAGQPQHF. CDR3 DNA: TGTGCCAGCAGTGAACAGGGGGCCGGTCAGCCCCAGCATTTT.

The V gene is TRBV2, the J gene TRBJ1-1; D is perhaps TRBD1 (5 bases). V was cut by 9 bases and J by 1 base, with 12 bases left in between. The germline CDR1 and CDR2 sequences are SNHLY and FYNNEI. The CDR3 covers 13 residues. The CDR3 DNA sequence: TGTGCCAGGAGAGGGACTCGGAACACTGAAGCTTTCTTT. It encodes CARRGTRNTEAFF.

This clone came up a few times. For the CDR3, the DNA is TGTGCCATCAGTGAGTCGATAACGGGGGGGCTGGCAAAGACCCAGTACTTC. Its protein product is CAISESITGGLAKTQYF. The chain has TRBV10-3 and TRBJ2-5; 8 bases match TRBD2. CDR1 and CDR2 from the germline V gene are ENHRY and SYGVKD. Losses at the gene ends were 0 bases for V and 6 bases for J; bases not matched to a gene: 12. The CDR3 covers 17 residues.

This clone occurred a few times. The chain uses TRBV19 and TRBJ1-5; no clear D gene. The length of the CDR3 is 15 residues. CDR1 is LNHDA and CDR2 is SQIVND in the germline V gene (reference sequence). Trimming took off 3 bases at V and 2 bases at J, with 11 bases between the two ends. The CDR3 loop is CASSMGTRGNQPQHF. Written as DNA, the CDR3 is TGTGCCAGTAGTATGGGCACGAGGGGCAATCAGCCCCAGCATTTT.

In this sample, this clone turned up a few times. The same CDR3 can be traced to other DNA sequences in this sample. This chain joins TRBV6-5 and TRBJ2-7; the D is unclear. From germline, CDR1 is MNHEY and CDR2 SVGAGI. V lost 5 bases, J lost 6 bases, and 17 bases lay in between. The CDR3 has 14 residues. The CDR3 spells CASSPTSLPGEQYF. Written as DNA, the CDR3 is TGTGCCAGCAGTCCTACTTCCTTGCCCGGCGAGCAGTACTTC.

The V gene is TRBV5-6, the J gene TRBJ2-3; D might be TRBD2 (5 bases). V was cut by 0 bases and J by 4 bases, with 9 bases left in between. The germline V gene encodes CDR1 SGHDT and CDR2 YYEEEE. This CDR3 is 14 amino acids long. This chain's CDR3 is CASSLALGADTQYF. The CDR3 nucleotides are TGTGCCAGCAGCTTGGCCCTCGGGGCAGATACGCAGTATTTT.

This clone was detected ten times or more. One end of the junction varies from germline; a read error may be responsible. The rearrangement uses TRBV2 and TRBJ1-1; D is ambiguous. The CDR3 covers 14 residues. In germline, CDR1 is SNHLY, CDR2 FYNNEI. The CDR3 nucleotides read TGTGCCAGCAGGGAAGAGTCGGGGAACACTGAAGCTTTCTTT. Amino acids: CASREESGNTEAFF.

The chain is built from TRBV7-2 and TRBJ2-7; TRBD2 aligns across 11 bases. The trim removed 3 bases at V and 2 bases at J, leaving 6 bases unmatched. Germline V gene sequence: CDR1 SGHTA, CDR2 FQGNSA. CDR3 size: 16 residues. In DNA, the CDR3 is TGTGCCAGCAGCTTGGTAGCGGGGGGGCCCACCTACGAGCAGTACTTC. This translates into CASSLVAGGPTYEQYF.

This chain joins TRBV5-1 and TRBJ2-3; possible D gene TRBD1, 5 bases. The CDR3 spans 15 residues. The ends were cut back, 0 bases at V and 3 bases at J, with 11 bases in the middle. Germline V gene sequence: CDR1 SGHRS, CDR2 YFSETQ. The CDR3 loop reads CASSLEGLETDTQYF. The CDR3 region has the DNA TGCGCCAGCAGCTTGGAGGGGTTAGAGACAGATACGCAGTATTTT.

The chain's CDR3 is CASPPPHSFEETQYF. CDR3 DNA sequence: TGTGCCAGCCCTCCCCCGCACAGTTTTGAAGAGACCCAGTACTTC. The V and J genes are TRBV11-3 and TRBJ2-5, with D unresolved. Trimming stripped 8 bases from V and 3 bases from J, with 19 bases between. The CDR3 is 15 residues long. Per germline, CDR1 SGHNT and CDR2 YENEEA. Looking up the rest from reference TRBV11-3 and TRBJ2-5 gives the full variable domain: EAGVVQSPRYKIIEKKQPVAFWCNPISGHNTLYWYLQNLGQGPELLIRYENEEAVDDSQLPKDRFSAERLKGVDSTLKIQPAELGDSAVYLCASPPPHSFEETQYFGPGTRLLVL.

The genes are TRBV5-1 and TRBJ2-3; 8 nucleotides agree with TRBD1. J gave up 2 bases and V 0 bases, and 5 bases lay outside the gene matches. In germline, CDR1 is SGHRS, CDR2 YFSETQ. This CDR3 spans 16 amino acids. The CDR3 is CASSLVTGAPTDTQYF. Here the CDR3 DNA reads TGCGCCAGCAGCTTGGTGACAGGGGCACCCACAGATACGCAGTATTTT.

The chain's CDR3 is CASWDRGSYNEQFF. The CDR3 DNA reads TGTGCCAGCTGGGACAGAGGCTCCTACAATGAGCAGTTCTTC. The V gene is TRBV11-2, the J gene TRBJ2-1, with 7 bases identical to TRBD1. The J segment lost 0 bases and the V segment lost 8 bases, leaving 4 bases of the junction unmatched. Germline CDR1 and CDR2: SGHAT and FQNNGV. This CDR3 is 14 amino acids long.

V gene TRBV9 combines with J gene TRBJ2-5, with D possibly being TRBD2 (5 bases). Germline V gene data show CDR1 as SGDLS and CDR2 as YYNGEE. This CDR3 spans 17 amino acids. V lost 4 bases and J lost 3, with 22 bases in between. CDR3 loop: CASSPSSWGAREETQYF. In DNA form, the CDR3 reads TGTGCCAGCAGCCCGAGTAGTTGGGGAGCACGCGAAGAGACCCAGTACTTC.

The J gene is TRBJ2-3, the V gene TRBV5-6, with a tentative D call TRBD1 (5 bases). Germline-derived CDR1 and CDR2 are SGHDT and YYEEEE. The V and J ends lost 3 bases and 5 bases respectively, with 13 bases between them. The CDR3 consists of 14 residues. CDR3 nucleotide sequence: TGTGCCAGCAGCTGGGGCCCGGGCGGAGATACGCAGTATTTT. This translates into CASSWGPGGDTQYF.

This clone was observed a few times. The rearrangement uses TRBV6-5 and TRBJ2-2, with 9 bases matching TRBD1. This CDR3 comprises 15 residues. Germline V gene sequence: CDR1 MNHEY, CDR2 SVGAGI. Germline trimming cut 2 bases from V and 10 bases from J; bases unmatched to any gene: 8. The CDR3 bases are TGTGCCAGCAGTTACCCGGGACAGGGACCAACGGAGCTGTTTTTT. It is translated as CASSYPGQGPTELFF.

This clone showed up just a few times. The chain couples TRBV28 to TRBJ2-7; D gene unclear. Germline CDR1 reads MDHEN; CDR2 reads SYDVKM. Trimming stripped 2 bases from V and 6 bases from J, with 8 bases between. The CDR3 loop spans 12 amino acids. CDR3 region: CASSLTGVEQYF. The DNA of the CDR3 is TGTGCCAGCAGTTTAACGGGTGTCGAGCAGTACTTC. The full variable domain, in which reference TRBV28 and TRBJ2-7 provide the parts outside the CDR3, is DVKVTQSSRYLVKRTGEKVFLECVQDMDHENMFWYRQDPGLGLRLIYFSYDVKMKEKGDIPEGYSVSREKKERFSLILESASTNQTSMYLCASSLTGVEQYFGPGTRLTVT.

The rearrangement joins TRBV19 to TRBJ1-6; 10 bases fit TRBD1. J was trimmed by 7 bases and V by 8 bases; bases with no gene match: 2. This CDR3 comprises 13 residues. Germline V CDR1 and CDR2: LNHDA, SQIVND (reference sequence). This CDR3 reads CASGTGVNSPLHF. For the CDR3, the DNA is TGTGCCAGTGGGACAGGGGTAAATTCACCCCTCCACTTT.